The 28 T cell receptor beta chains given below trace back to one sample, sequenced in a study of blood T cell repertoires in COVID-19. Sequenced by immunoSEQ multiplex PCR; TCRdb stores in-frame clones only, minus some. The sample lists some 130,000 clones, about nine tenths occurring once. The sample taken for sequencing was peripheral blood. The receptor source for this set is a man in his sixties with COVID-19, enrolled during active disease.

The chain is built from TRBV9 and TRBJ2-5; TRBD2 might be the D (5 bases). CDR1 is SGDLS, CDR2 YYNGEE, per germline. This CDR3 has 13 residues. Trimming shortened V by 3 bases and J by 5 bases, and 11 bases separated the two germline ends. CDR3 sequence reads: CASSGIRGETQYF. The CDR3 nucleotides read TGTGCCAGCAGCGGCATTAGAGGGGAGACCCAGTACTTC. Full variable domain (rest looked up from reference TRBV9 and TRBJ2-5): DSGVTQTPKHLITATGQRVTLRCSPRSGDLSVYWYQQSLDQGLQFLIQYYNGEERAKGNILERFSAQQFPDLHSELNLSSLELGDSALYFCASSGIRGETQYFGPGTRLLVL.

The gene calls are TRBV29-1 and TRBJ1-1; D is uncertain. Trimming left V 0 bases short and J 1 base short, with 6 bases between. The CDR3 runs to 13 residues. CDR1 and CDR2 (germline): SQVTM, ANQGSEA. The CDR3 DNA is TGCAGCGTTGAAGAGTACACGAACACTGAAGCTTTCTTT. Amino acids: CSVEEYTNTEAFF.

This clone was picked up a small number of times. The chain recombines TRBV7-9 with TRBJ1-1, with D tentatively TRBD1 (6 bases). Trimming left V 5 bases short and J 5 bases short, with 12 bases between. This CDR3 region has 13 residues. Germline CDR1 SEHNR, CDR2 FQNEAQ (reference sequence). The CDR3 nucleotides read TGTGCCAGCAGCCCGTCTGACAGGACTGAAGCTTTCTTT. It is translated as CASSPSDRTEAFF.

The chain joins TRBV4-2 to TRBJ2-7; 7 positions match TRBD2. Germline trimming cut 0 bases from V and 6 bases from J; bases unmatched to any gene: 5. Germline CDR1 LGHNA, CDR2 YNFKEQ. This CDR3 is 14 amino acids long. The CDR3 region has the DNA TGTGCCAGCAGCCAAGAAAAGGGAGGGCCCGAGCAGTACTTC. It is translated as CASSQEKGGPEQYF.

The CDR3 bases are TGTGCCAGTAGTAACCGACTAGCGGAAGTCAGAAATGAGCAGTTCTTC. Translation: CASSNRLAEVRNEQFF. The chain joins TRBV19 to TRBJ2-1, with 9 bases that match TRBD2. With 4 bases clipped from V and 7 bases from J, the junction kept 11 bases outside the gene matches. Germline loops: CDR1 LNHDA, CDR2 SQIVND (reference sequence). This CDR3 has 16 amino acids.

The rearrangement joins TRBV5-4 to TRBJ1-4, with D perhaps TRBD1 (6 bases). V dropped 4 bases and J dropped 7 bases, with 14 bases sitting between them. This CDR3 spans 14 amino acids. Germline assignment: CDR1 SGHNT and CDR2 YYREEE (reference sequence). CDR3 DNA: TGTGCCAGCAGCGTCGAGGGGGTTGGTGAAAAACTGTTTTTT. Residues: CASSVEGVGEKLFF. Variable domain in full (rest from reference TRBV5-4 and TRBJ1-4): ETGVTQSPTHLIKTRGQQVTLRCSSQSGHNTVSWYQQALGQGPQFIFQYYREEENGRGNFPPRFSGLQFPNYSSELNVNALELDDSALYLCASSVEGVGEKLFFGSGTQLSVL.

The chain couples TRBV18 to TRBJ1-5; D unclear. The V gene's germline CDR1 is KGHSH and CDR2 LQKENI. Trimming removed 3 bases at V and 0 bases at J, with 6 bases between. This CDR3 contains 14 residues. As DNA, the CDR3 is TGTGCCAGCTCACCTCAGGTTAGCAATCAGCCCCAGCATTTT. This translates into CASSPQVSNQPQHF.

V usage is TRBV28 and J usage is TRBJ2-7; TRBD1 matches 8 bases. V trimming: 7 bases; J trimming: 4 bases; junction bases outside the gene matches: 9. The CDR3 is 14 residues long. Germline-derived CDR1 and CDR2 are MDHEN and SYDVKM. The CDR3 loop is CASTVDRDRYEQYF. The CDR3 DNA sequence: TGTGCCAGCACCGTGGACAGGGATCGATACGAGCAGTACTTC.

The V gene is TRBV11-2, the J gene TRBJ1-2, with D possibly matching TRBD1 (5 bases). Germline assignment: CDR1 SGHAT and CDR2 FQNNGV. The CDR3 covers 17 residues. The germline V and J ends were trimmed by 7 bases and 3 bases, with 24 bases remaining between them. The CDR3 sequence: CASTTHKKGLNDYGYTF. CDR3 DNA sequence: TGTGCCAGCACCACCCACAAAAAGGGGTTGAACGACTATGGCTACACCTTC.

The CDR3 sequence is CASRTLAEVTYEQYF. In DNA, the CDR3 is TGCGCCAGCAGAACTTTAGCGGAGGTAACCTACGAGCAGTACTTC. The chain links TRBV5-1 to TRBJ2-7; a possible D gene is TRBD2 (6 bases). Germline values: CDR1 SGHRS, CDR2 YFSETQ. The CDR3 has 15 residues. The V end was cut by 5 bases, the J end by 2 bases, with 17 bases between.

The chain uses TRBV5-8 and TRBJ2-7; 10 positions match TRBD1. The CDR3 covers 15 residues. The V gene end was trimmed by 2 bases and the J gene end by 3 bases; junction bases not matched to a gene: 5. Germline-derived CDR1 and CDR2 are SGHTS and YDEGEE. The CDR3 region has the DNA TGTGCCAGCAGCTTTGGACAGGGGGGGATCTACGAGCAGTACTTC. Its translation: CASSFGQGGIYEQYF.

This chain links TRBV2 with TRBJ2-7, with 10 bases lining up with TRBD2. This CDR3 contains 14 residues. With V trimmed by 6 bases and J by 4 bases, 6 bases remained unmatched. Germline V CDR1 and CDR2: SNHLY, FYNNEI. Here the CDR3 DNA reads TGTGCCAGCAGGCGGATAGCGGGAGGTTACGAGCAGTACTTC. Amino acid sequence: CASRRIAGGYEQYF.

This rearrangement joins TRBV29-1 to TRBJ2-5; TRBD2 matches at 8 bases. The CDR3 spans 15 residues. The trim removed 6 bases at V and 1 base at J, leaving 10 bases unmatched. The germline V gene encodes CDR1 SQVTM and CDR2 ANQGSEA. The CDR3 sequence: CSVEYSGERQETQYF. CDR3 DNA: TGCAGCGTAGAATATAGCGGGGAGCGCCAAGAGACCCAGTACTTC.

The rearrangement links TRBV30 to TRBJ2-4, with a possible D match to TRBD1 (6 bases). Germline V gene sequence: CDR1 GTSNPN, CDR2 SVGIG (reference sequence). This CDR3 has 11 residues. V was pared by 5 bases and J by 4 bases, with 6 bases between. The CDR3 DNA sequence: TGTGCCTGGGGACAGAAAAACATTCAGTACTTC. It encodes CAWGQKNIQYF.

This chain links TRBV18 with TRBJ1-3, with D perhaps TRBD1 (6 bases). V lost 4 bases to trimming and J lost 0 bases, with 7 bases between them. Looked up from germline, CDR1 is KGHSH and CDR2 is LQKENI. The CDR3 is 14 residues long. The CDR3 coding sequence is TGTGCCAGCTCACGGGACACCTCTGGAAACACCATATATTTT. Its translation: CASSRDTSGNTIYF.

As to this clone: Other DNA variants within this sample encode the same CDR3. This chain connects TRBV5-1 to TRBJ2-3; tentative D call: TRBD2 (5 bases). CDR3 length: 17 amino acids. Germline lookup yields CDR1 SGHRS and CDR2 YFSETQ. Trimming took 0 bases from V and 0 from J, leaving 14 bases between them. The CDR3 coding sequence is TGCGCCAGCAGCTTGGGGCTAGCAGAGACTAGCACAGATACGCAGTATTTT. Its translation: CASSLGLAETSTDTQYF.

This chain connects TRBV7-9 to TRBJ1-2; D gene unclear. Germline-derived CDR1 and CDR2 are SEHNR and FQNEAQ (reference sequence). V shed 0 bases and J shed 5 bases, with 7 bases lying between them. The CDR3 totals 13 residues. CDR3 region: CASSLAESYGYTF. DNA of the CDR3: TGTGCCAGCAGCTTAGCGGAGAGTTATGGCTACACCTTC.

V and J are TRBV7-6 and TRBJ2-7; the D is unclear. V lost 5 bases and J 5 bases, leaving 10 bases between the germline ends. CDR3 length equals 12 residues. CDR1 is SGHVS and CDR2 is FNYEAQ in the germline V gene. The CDR3 protein is CASSARSDEQYF. CDR3 bases: TGTGCCAGCAGCGCCCGATCAGACGAGCAGTACTTC. The complete variable domain, with remaining parts taken from reference TRBV7-6 and TRBJ2-7, reads GAGVSQSPRYKVTKRGQDVALRCDPISGHVSLYWYRQALGQGPEFLTYFNYEAQQDKSGLPNDRFSAERPEGSISTLTIQRTEQRDSAMYRCASSARSDEQYFGPGTRLTVT.

V and J are TRBV14 and TRBJ2-3; 7 nucleotides line up with TRBD1. V shed 4 bases and J 3 bases; nucleotides not matched to a gene: 16. Per germline, CDR1 SGHDN and CDR2 FVKESK. The CDR3 is 18 amino acids. CDR3 protein: CASSPWDSEGATTDTQYF. In DNA, the CDR3 is TGTGCCAGCAGCCCGTGGGACAGTGAGGGTGCCACGACAGATACGCAGTATTTT.

J is TRBJ2-1 and V is TRBV24-1; TRBD1 matches at 9 bases. In germline, CDR1 is KGHDR, CDR2 SFDVKD. V was clipped by 3 bases and J by 4 bases; unmatched bases: 3. CDR3 length: 15 amino acids. The CDR3 sequence: CATSDPGQGYNEQFF. The CDR3 DNA sequence: TGTGCCACCAGTGATCCGGGACAGGGTTACAATGAGCAGTTCTTC.

V and J are TRBV4-1 and TRBJ2-1; 10 bases map to TRBD2. The V and J ends lost 5 bases and 5 bases, in that order; junction bases with no gene match: 9. The CDR3 consists of 16 residues. The germline V gene has CDR1 MGHRA and CDR2 YSYEKL. The CDR3 DNA sequence: TGCGCCAGCAGCTCCTTAGCGGGAGGATTGAACAATGAGCAGTTCTTC. This codes for CASSSLAGGLNNEQFF.

The J gene is TRBJ1-2, the V gene TRBV18, with D possibly TRBD1 on 6 matching bases. Trimming shortened V by 6 bases and J by 3 bases, and 14 bases separated the two germline ends. The CDR3 is made up of 14 amino acids. Per germline, CDR1 KGHSH and CDR2 LQKENI. The chain's CDR3 is CASSPSGQHYGYTF. As DNA, the CDR3 is TGTGCCAGCTCGCCATCCGGACAGCACTATGGCTACACCTTC.

This clone came up once. The chain couples TRBV6-2 or TRBV6-3 to TRBJ2-3; maybe TRBD2 (5 bases). Germline loops: CDR1 MNHEY, CDR2 SVGEGT. Between the trimmed V and J ends, which lost 6 bases and 4 bases, there was a span of 11 bases. The CDR3 is 13 amino acids. CDR3 sequence: CASSHSSSDTQYF. CDR3 nucleotides: TGTGCCAGCAGCCACTCTAGCTCAGATACGCAGTATTTT.

V is TRBV7-3 and J is TRBJ2-7, with D perhaps matching TRBD2 (5 bases). V gave up 2 bases and J gave up 3 bases, with 8 bases separating them. In germline, CDR1 is SGHTA, CDR2 FQGTGA. This CDR3 spans 13 amino acids. The CDR3 DNA reads as TGTGCCAGCAGCTTAGGACTGAACTACGAGCAGTACTTC. Translated, it gives CASSLGLNYEQYF.

The chain uses TRBV20-1 and TRBJ1-1; unclear D gene. The CDR3 covers 13 residues. Trimming stripped 3 bases from V and 5 bases from J, with 13 bases between. CDR1 and CDR2 (germline): DFQATT, SNEGSKA (reference sequence). The DNA of the CDR3 is TGCAGTGCTAGTCTCCCAGAGGGTACTGAAGCTTTCTTT. It encodes CSASLPEGTEAFF.

V usage is TRBV28 and J usage is TRBJ2-7, with 14 bases aligning to TRBD2. The germline V gene encodes CDR1 MDHEN and CDR2 SYDVKM. V was pared by 5 bases and J by 5 bases, with 14 bases of the junction left unmatched. The CDR3 is made up of 18 amino acids. CDR3 DNA sequence: TGTGCCAGCAGTGCACCGGGACAGGGGACTAGCGGGAGCGACGAGCAGTACTTC. This encodes CASSAPGQGTSGSDEQYF.

The V call is TRBV13, the J call TRBJ2-1; 8 bases map to TRBD2. Germline V gives CDR1 PRHDT, CDR2 FYEKMQ (reference sequence). CDR3 length: 17 amino acids. V shed 4 bases, J shed 1 base, and the junction held 9 bases outside the gene matches. The CDR3, as DNA: TGTGCCAGCAGCTCCCCACTGCGGGAGGAATCCTACAATGAGCAGTTCTTC. Amino acid sequence: CASSSPLREESYNEQFF.

The rearrangement joins TRBV4-2 to TRBJ1-1; 8 bases line up with TRBD1. The ends lost 2 bases at V and 1 base at J; junction bases unmatched: 3. The germline gives CDR1 LGHNA, CDR2 YNFKEQ. The CDR3 consists of 15 residues. CDR3 region: CASSQRQGSNTEAFF. For the CDR3, the DNA is TGTGCCAGCAGCCAAAGACAGGGGTCGAACACTGAAGCTTTCTTT.